This entry lists 30 T cell receptor beta chains sequenced from one sample in a study of T cell repertoires in cytomegalovirus infection. TCRdb reanalysed the reads using MiXCR and keeps one entry per CDR3 protein. Of under 250,000 distinct CDR3 sequences in the sample, 6% to 8% were seen once. Sequenced: PBMCs. These receptors all stem from a human donor in good health (CMV status not recorded). Some clones in this sample may be carry-over from other donors' samples.

The rearrangement joins TRBV12-3 or TRBV12-4 to TRBJ1-5; maybe TRBD1 (5 bases). Trimming removed 6 bases at V and 0 bases at J, with 9 bases between. This CDR3 has 14 amino acids. CDR3 amino acids: CASRAGLSNQPQHF. DNA for the CDR3: TGTGCCAGCAGGGCAGGGCTTAGCAATCAGCCCCAGCATTTT.

Ten or more counts support this clonotype. V gene TRBV13 combines with J gene TRBJ1-1; 10 nucleotides line up with TRBD1. The trim removed 2 bases at V and 2 bases at J, leaving 5 bases unmatched. The CDR3 totals 16 residues. CDR1 is PRHDT, CDR2 FYEKMQ, per germline (reference sequence). The CDR3 coding sequence is TGTGCCAGCAGCTTAAACAGACAGGGGGCCAACACTGAAGCTTTCTTT. This sequence encodes CASSLNRQGANTEAFF.

This clonotype was seen repeatedly, ten times or more. The chain is built from TRBV28 and TRBJ2-7; perhaps TRBD1 as D (5 bases). The CDR3 has 13 amino acids. Per germline, CDR1 MDHEN and CDR2 SYDVKM. Trimming removed 3 bases from V and 3 bases from J, with 9 bases in between. CDR3 amino acids: CASSFWTLYEQYF. For the CDR3, the DNA is TGTGCCAGCAGTTTCTGGACACTCTACGAGCAGTACTTC.

In this sample, this clonotype turned up many times. The CDR3 nucleotides are TGTGCCATCAGTCTCACAGGGGGGAACACTGAAGCTTTCTTT. Its protein is CAISLTGGNTEAFF. The chain combines TRBV10-3 with TRBJ1-1, with 8 bases fitting TRBD1. V lost 5 bases, J lost 1 base, and 3 bases stayed unmatched. CDR3 length: 14 amino acids. CDR1 ENHRY and CDR2 SYGVKD come from the germline V gene.

Ten or more counts support this clonotype. V gene TRBV7-2 combines with J gene TRBJ2-3, with 13 bases lining up with TRBD2. This CDR3 is 14 amino acids long. With V trimmed by 4 bases and J by 6 bases, 1 base remained unmatched. Germline CDR1 is SGHTA and CDR2 is FQGNSA. The CDR3 DNA follows: TGTGCCAGCAGCTGGACTAGCGGGGGTGATACGCAGTATTTT. Translation gives CASSWTSGGDTQYF.

This clonotype was counted at least ten times. The chain is built from TRBV12-3 or TRBV12-4 and TRBJ1-5; D not resolved. This CDR3 contains 14 residues. Trimming shortened V by 7 bases and J by 3 bases, and 13 bases separated the two germline ends. As DNA, the CDR3 is TGTGCCAGCACTAGGATCGGGGACAATCAGCCCCAGCATTTT. It encodes CASTRIGDNQPQHF.

This clonotype has at least ten counts. V gene TRBV5-1 combines with J gene TRBJ2-7; D is undetermined. CDR1 SGHRS and CDR2 YFSETQ come from the germline V gene. Deletions cut 0 bases from V and 5 bases from J, with 9 bases between. This CDR3 spans 13 amino acids. CDR3 sequence: CASSLEVNNEQYF. CDR3 DNA sequence: TGCGCCAGCAGCTTGGAAGTTAACAACGAGCAGTACTTC.

This clonotype has at least ten counts. CDR3 DNA sequence: TGCAGTGCTAGGGCGACAGGGGAGCGGAACGAGCAGTACTTC. Translated: CSARATGERNEQYF. This rearrangement joins TRBV20-1 to TRBJ2-7; 8 positions match TRBD1. The ends lost 3 bases at V and 5 bases at J; junction bases unmatched: 9. Germline CDR1 and CDR2: DFQATT and SNEGSKA (reference sequence). This CDR3 contains 14 residues.

At least ten counts were recorded for this clonotype. The V call is TRBV7-2, the J call TRBJ1-1; 8 positions match TRBD1. The CDR3 spans 13 residues. The ends lost 2 bases at V and 6 bases at J; junction bases unmatched: 2. CDR1 SGHTA and CDR2 FQGNSA come from the germline V gene. The CDR3 loop reads CASSLIQGAEAFF. The CDR3 DNA reads as TGTGCCAGCAGCTTAATACAGGGGGCTGAAGCTTTCTTT.

This clonotype was recorded a few times. The V gene is TRBV29-1, the J gene TRBJ1-5; D unclear. CDR3 length: 13 amino acids. V lost 6 bases and J 1 base, leaving 10 bases between the germline ends. Germline V gives CDR1 SQVTM, CDR2 ANQGSEA. CDR3 amino acids: CSVAVASNQPQHF. The CDR3 nucleotides read TGCAGCGTGGCCGTCGCGAGCAATCAGCCCCAGCATTTT. The full variable domain, rest sourced from reference TRBV29-1 and TRBJ1-5, is SAVISQKPSRDICQRGTSLTIQCQVDSQVTMMFWYRQQPGQSLTLIATANQGSEATYESGFVIDKFPISRPNLTFSTLTVSNMSPEDSSIYLCSVAVASNQPQHFGDGTRLSIL.

In this sample, this clonotype turned up many times. The CDR3 spells CASSSDSRNTEAFF. In DNA form, the CDR3 reads TGTGCCAGCAGCTCGGACAGTCGGAACACTGAAGCTTTCTTT. The rearrangement links TRBV5-4 to TRBJ1-1; TRBD1 might be the D (6 bases). Between the trimmed V and J ends, which lost 3 bases and 1 base, there was a span of 10 bases. Germline CDR1 and CDR2: SGHNT and YYREEE (reference sequence). The CDR3 has 14 residues.

This clonotype was seen many times. V and J are TRBV20-1 and TRBJ2-7; 10 bases agree with TRBD2. Trimming took 5 bases from V and 2 from J; bases not matched to a gene: 6. Germline assignment: CDR1 DFQATT and CDR2 SNEGSKA (reference sequence). CDR3 length equals 14 residues. The CDR3 here is CSASPGLATYEQYF. The DNA of the CDR3 is TGCAGTGCTTCACCGGGACTAGCGACCTACGAGCAGTACTTC.

The CDR3 sequence: CAISSSLSLGQGGGELFF. CDR3 sequence (DNA): TGTGCCATCAGTTCCAGTCTGAGCCTGGGACAGGGCGGCGGGGAGCTGTTTTTT. The genes are TRBV10-3 and TRBJ2-2; 9 nucleotides match TRBD1. Germline V gene data show CDR1 as ENHRY and CDR2 as SYGVKD. CDR3 length: 18 residues. With 5 bases clipped from V and 7 bases from J, the junction kept 17 bases outside the gene matches.

This clonotype was found many times. The chain employs TRBV14 and TRBJ1-1; D unclear. CDR3 length equals 16 residues. In germline, CDR1 is SGHDN, CDR2 FVKESK. V was trimmed by 0 bases and J by 1 base, leaving 12 bases between them. DNA of the CDR3: TGTGCCAGCAGCCAAGATCTGGAGCGGACGAACACTGAAGCTTTCTTT. Protein product: CASSQDLERTNTEAFF.

The chain joins TRBV11-3 to TRBJ2-3, with unresolved D. Germline V lookup: CDR1 SGHNT, CDR2 YENEEA. The CDR3 runs 14 residues. V shed 1 base and J shed 1 base, with 6 bases lying between them. This CDR3 is CASSLVSGTDTQYF. CDR3 nucleotide sequence: TGTGCCAGCAGCTTAGTTTCTGGCACAGATACGCAGTATTTT. Full variable domain (remainder filled in from reference TRBV11-3 and TRBJ2-3): EAGVVQSPRYKIIEKKQPVAFWCNPISGHNTLYWYLQNLGQGPELLIRYENEEAVDDSQLPKDRFSAERLKGVDSTLKIQPAELGDSAVYLCASSLVSGTDTQYFGPGTRLTVL.

This clonotype was detected ten times or more. CDR3 in amino acids: CASSRGGDSEQYF. The CDR3 DNA reads as TGTGCCAGCAGCCGCGGGGGAGATTCCGAGCAGTACTTC. The chain has TRBV5-6 and TRBJ2-7; 7 bases align to TRBD2. The CDR3 runs 13 residues. Germline loops: CDR1 SGHDT, CDR2 YYEEEE. Trimming removed 4 bases from V and 6 bases from J; junction bases left unmatched: 7.

In this sample, this clonotype turned up many times. The chain recombines TRBV6-1 with TRBJ1-4, with unresolved D. CDR3 length: 15 amino acids. V was pared by 3 bases and J by 1 base, with 9 bases between. The germline V gene encodes CDR1 MNHNS and CDR2 SASEGT. The CDR3 is CASSDEARTNEKLFF. Here the CDR3 DNA reads TGTGCCAGCAGTGATGAGGCACGAACTAATGAAAAACTGTTTTTT.

Many counts were recorded for this clonotype. The chain uses TRBV7-3 and TRBJ2-2; D tentatively reads TRBD1 or TRBD2 (5 bases each). Looked up from germline, CDR1 is SGHTA and CDR2 is FQGTGA. This CDR3 is 16 amino acids long. The V and J ends lost 0 bases and 1 base respectively, with 9 bases between them. The CDR3 is CASSLTGGKNTGELFF. CDR3 bases: TGTGCCAGCAGCTTAACTGGGGGAAAGAACACCGGGGAGCTGTTTTTT.

Ten or more counts support this clonotype. The chain joins TRBV28 to TRBJ1-6; D is perhaps TRBD1 (6 bases). The CDR3 is 14 residues long. V lost 6 bases and J 9 bases, leaving 15 bases between the germline ends. Germline-derived CDR1 and CDR2 are MDHEN and SYDVKM. CDR3 DNA sequence: TGTGCCAGCAGGTCGCAACAGGGAACTTCACCCCTCCACTTT. As protein: CASRSQQGTSPLHF.

This clonotype was seen many times. V gene TRBV29-1 combines with J gene TRBJ2-5; no firm D call. CDR3 length equals 13 residues. V shed 5 bases and J shed 5 bases, with 15 bases lying between them. The germline gives CDR1 SQVTM, CDR2 ANQGSEA. The CDR3 DNA is TGCAGCGTTAGGACCTCTAGAAAGGAGACCCAGTACTTC. This encodes CSVRTSRKETQYF.

This clonotype was counted many times. The rearrangement links TRBV7-2 to TRBJ2-2; the D gene is possibly TRBD1 (6 bases). The germline V gene has CDR1 SGHTA and CDR2 FQGNSA. This CDR3 comprises 13 residues. The V gene lost 2 bases and the J gene lost 7 bases, with 8 bases spanning the gap. CDR3 loop: CASSLRGIGELFF. DNA of the CDR3: TGTGCCAGCAGCTTAAGGGGGATCGGGGAGCTGTTTTTT.

This clonotype was found many times. V is TRBV20-1 and J is TRBJ2-3; 7 positions match TRBD2. Germline CDR1 is DFQATT and CDR2 is SNEGSKA (reference sequence). This CDR3 comprises 15 residues. The trim removed 6 bases at V and 0 bases at J, leaving 9 bases unmatched. The CDR3 reads CSALTSPISTDTQYF. For the CDR3, the DNA is TGCAGTGCCCTGACTAGCCCTATAAGCACAGATACGCAGTATTTT.

This clonotype appeared a few times. The J gene is TRBJ1-4, the V gene TRBV20-1; TRBD1 agrees at 8 bases. The CDR3 has 14 residues. Germline-derived CDR1 and CDR2 are DFQATT and SNEGSKA (reference sequence). V shed 0 bases and J 8 bases; nucleotides not matched to a gene: 5. DNA for the CDR3: TGCAGTGCTAGAGATGGGCAGGGGGCGGAAAAACTGTTTTTT. Protein sequence: CSARDGQGAEKLFF.

V usage is TRBV6-2 or TRBV6-3 and J usage is TRBJ1-1; D unclear. The CDR3 is 14 residues long. Trimming removed 3 bases from V and 5 bases from J, with 13 bases in between. Germline V gene sequence: CDR1 MNHEY, CDR2 SVGEGT. This CDR3 is CASSYGLLGTEAFF. As DNA, the CDR3 is TGTGCCAGCAGTTATGGACTCCTGGGGACTGAAGCTTTCTTT.

This clonotype has at least ten counts. The chain is built from TRBV10-3 and TRBJ1-1, with no clear D. Trimming stripped 7 bases from V and 1 base from J, with 16 bases between. This CDR3 comprises 15 residues. Per germline, CDR1 ENHRY and CDR2 SYGVKD. The CDR3 DNA reads TGTGCCATCACCGCAGGACCGCCAACGAACACTGAAGCTTTCTTT. This sequence encodes CAITAGPPTNTEAFF.

This clonotype was recorded a few times. The chain joins TRBV12-3 or TRBV12-4 to TRBJ1-2, with unresolved D. The CDR3 is made up of 13 amino acids. The germline V and J ends were trimmed by 3 bases and 7 bases, with 12 bases remaining between them. DNA of the CDR3: TGTGCCAGCAGTTTCGGGAAAATTGCTGGCTACACCTTC. Its translation is CASSFGKIAGYTF.

In this sample, this clonotype turned up many times. The rearrangement joins TRBV6-2 or TRBV6-3 to TRBJ2-2; D unresolved. The CDR3 runs to 12 residues. The V end was cut by 6 bases, the J end by 5 bases, with 7 bases between. In germline, CDR1 is MNHEY, CDR2 SVGEGT. CDR3 sequence: CASSSWTGELFF. The CDR3 DNA is TGTGCCAGCAGCTCCTGGACCGGGGAGCTGTTTTTT.

This clonotype has at least ten counts. The V gene is TRBV7-2, the J gene TRBJ2-1; no reliable D call. V dropped 1 base and J dropped 10 bases, with 14 bases sitting between them. CDR1 SGHTA and CDR2 FQGNSA come from the germline V gene. The CDR3 extends over 14 amino acids. In DNA form, the CDR3 reads TGTGCCAGCAGCTTAGAGGTGTCGGCCGGGGAGCAGTTCTTC. This translates into CASSLEVSAGEQFF.

This clonotype appeared many times. The chain carries TRBV5-1 and TRBJ2-2; weak D call: TRBD2 (6 bases). With 4 bases removed from V and 4 bases from J, the gap between germline ends came to 14 bases. Germline V gene sequence: CDR1 SGHRS, CDR2 YFSETQ. CDR3 length equals 15 residues. The CDR3 sequence is CASSPTGLPTGELFF. The CDR3 DNA reads TGCGCCAGCAGCCCGACGGGACTGCCCACCGGGGAGCTGTTTTTT. Looking up the rest from reference TRBV5-1 and TRBJ2-2 gives the full variable domain: KAGVTQTPRYLIKTRGQQVTLSCSPISGHRSVSWYQQTPGQGLQFLFEYFSETQRNKGNFPGRFSGRQFSNSRSEMNVSTLELGDSALYLCASSPTGLPTGELFFGEGSRLTVL.

There are many counts of this clonotype. This chain uses TRBV6-5 with TRBJ1-1; 8 bases line up with TRBD1. J gave up 5 bases and V 5 bases, and 7 bases lay outside the gene matches. The CDR3 has 14 residues. In germline, CDR1 is MNHEY, CDR2 SVGAGI. CDR3 sequence: CASSGDRLRTEAFF. In nucleotides, the CDR3 is TGTGCCAGCAGTGGGGACAGGCTGCGGACTGAAGCTTTCTTT.